Sequencing of this T cell receptor (beta chain) was carried out in a study of CD8+CD57+ T cells in acquired aplastic anemia. Overall study findings and caveats: Fewer than 35 sequences, all CD8+ CDR3, were shared between patients and controls.

The study profiled TCR beta VDJ and CDR3 using genomic DNA as template. Via MiXCR, TCRdb re-called the reads, giving one row per CDR3 protein. The sample holds approximately 32,000 distinct CDR3 sequences, around 76% seen once. The length of the CDR3 is 15 residues. Trimming cost V 5 bases and J 9 bases, with 17 bases left between them. The germline V gene has CDR1 SNHLY and CDR2 FYNNEI. As regards this clonotype: The target antigen is unknown.

The origin of this receptor is a human donor in good health, serving as a control. This rearrangement joins TRBV2 to TRBJ1-6; perhaps TRBD1 as D (6 bases). Specimen: sorted CD4+, CD8+, or CD8+CD57+ T cells (not recorded which) from PBMCs. The CDR3 region is CASSYSMGGPSPLHF. CDR3 coding DNA: TGTGCCAGCAGTTACTCGATGGGGGGGCCTTCACCCCTCCACTTT.